Each of the 9 T cell receptor beta chains below was sequenced from the same sample in a study of T cell responses to AZD1222 COVID-19 vaccine. The protocol was immunoSEQ multiplex PCR, while the TCRdb copy is restricted to in-frame clones and leaves out a portion. The sample shows tens of thousands of clones, 86% of them seen only once. This sample comprised peripheral blood, obtained on day 0 of AZD1222 vaccination. These receptors all stem from an adult in good health.

This chain joins TRBV5-1 and TRBJ1-6; 7 bases align to TRBD1. The CDR3 has 15 amino acids. Trimming removed 3 bases from V and 9 bases from J; junction bases left unmatched: 9. Per germline, CDR1 SGHRS and CDR2 YFSETQ. In DNA form, the CDR3 reads TGCGCCAGCAGCTCTTCAGGGGGGACCGGTTCACCCCTCCACTTT. As protein: CASSSSGGTGSPLHF.

The rearrangement uses TRBV19 and TRBJ1-4, with TRBD1 identical over 9 bases. The junction had 9 bases not matched to a gene; V was cut back by 10 bases and J by 3 bases. The CDR3 is 15 residues long. CDR1 is LNHDA, CDR2 SQIVND, per germline (reference sequence). CDR3: CATKTGGSANEKLFF. The CDR3 DNA reads TGTGCCACTAAGACAGGGGGTAGTGCTAATGAAAAACTGTTTTTT.

This clone was observed a handful of times. The chain joins TRBV6-5 to TRBJ2-7, with a weak D call TRBD1 (6 bases). V gave up 6 bases and J gave up 1 base, with 16 bases separating them. There are 15 residues in the CDR3. From germline, CDR1 is MNHEY and CDR2 SVGAGI. CDR3 coding DNA: TGTGCCAGCAGCAGATCTTCGGACAGTTCCTACGAGCAGTACTTC. Its translation: CASSRSSDSSYEQYF.

On this clone itself: Other DNA sequences in this specimen translate into the identical CDR3. V gene TRBV9 combines with J gene TRBJ2-1; 10 bases line up with TRBD2. Trimming cost V 0 bases and J 4 bases; bases outside gene matches: 1. The CDR3 length is 15 residues. The germline V gene has CDR1 SGDLS and CDR2 YYNGEE. Here the CDR3 reads CASSVASGGYNEQFF. CDR3 nucleotides: TGTGCCAGCAGCGTAGCTAGCGGGGGATACAATGAGCAGTTCTTC.

This chain links TRBV28 with TRBJ2-1, with 7 bases identical to TRBD2. V was pared by 2 bases and J by 6 bases, with 10 bases of the junction left unmatched. CDR1 is MDHEN, CDR2 SYDVKM, per germline. This CDR3 contains 16 residues. The DNA for the CDR3 is TGTGCCAGCAGTTTAGCTAGCGGCCTGGGAAGCAATGAGCAGTTCTTC. It is translated as CASSLASGLGSNEQFF.

The rearrangement links TRBV4-3 to TRBJ2-5, with 11 positions matching TRBD2. The CDR3 runs 15 residues. The germline CDR1 and CDR2 sequences are LGHNA and YSLEER. Trimming removed 8 bases from V and 6 bases from J; junction bases left unmatched: 11. The CDR3 here is CASPGGSGRGKTQYF. CDR3 sequence (DNA): TGCGCCAGCCCAGGGGGTAGCGGGAGGGGTAAGACCCAGTACTTC.

The chain uses TRBV7-9 and TRBJ2-5; D is possibly TRBD1 (5 bases). This CDR3 has 16 amino acids. Trimming took off 3 bases at V and 1 base at J, with 15 bases between the two ends. CDR1 SEHNR and CDR2 FQNEAQ come from the germline V gene (reference sequence). CDR3 residues: CASSFSPRTTQETQYF. CDR3 DNA sequence: TGTGCCAGCAGCTTCAGCCCTCGGACAACCCAAGAGACCCAGTACTTC.

The gene calls are TRBV18 and TRBJ2-7; TRBD1 matches at 8 bases. This CDR3 contains 13 residues. The J segment lost 4 bases and the V segment lost 4 bases, leaving 3 bases of the junction unmatched. Germline lookup yields CDR1 KGHSH and CDR2 LQKENI. CDR3 loop: CASSHTGGYEQYF. CDR3 bases: TGTGCCAGCTCACATACAGGGGGTTACGAGCAGTACTTC.

This clone was found once. The rearrangement uses TRBV28 and TRBJ2-7; 8 nucleotides line up with TRBD2. V shed 4 bases, J shed 6 bases, and the junction held 20 bases outside the gene matches. Germline assignment: CDR1 MDHEN and CDR2 SYDVKM. CDR3 size: 18 residues. The CDR3 DNA sequence: TGTGCCAGCAGTTCCTCTTCTCTACCGGGACTAGGAGTAGGCGAGCAGTACTTC. It specifies CASSSSSLPGLGVGEQYF.